One T cell receptor beta chain is described in this entry. Sequenced by immunoSEQ multiplex PCR; TCRdb stores in-frame clones only, minus some. The sample lists some 240,000 clones, roughly nine tenths occurring once. This specimen belongs to a study of blood T cell repertoires in COVID-19. The CDR3 runs 12 residues. Germline assignment: CDR1 SGHTA and CDR2 FQGNSA. V was clipped by 5 bases and J by 6 bases, with 8 bases between them. The TCR originated in a woman between 35 and 50 years old who had recovered from COVID-19. This chain joins TRBV7-2 and TRBJ2-1; D call uncertain. Sequencing input: peripheral blood. The CDR3 protein is CASSPILNEQFF. The CDR3 nucleotides read TGTGCCAGCAGCCCTATCCTCAATGAGCAGTTCTTC.